This TCR beta chain originates from a study of response to subunit inactivated influenza vaccine. Broader study findings: Researchers suggested that each seasonal influenza vaccination recruits few new T cells.

About this clonotype itself: Its cognate antigen is unknown.

TCRdb analysed the RT-PCR reads with MiXCR anew, one entry per CDR3 protein. The sample consists of 650,000 or so distinct CDR3 sequences, around 15% of them appearing once. The CDR3 consists of 15 residues. The V gene end was trimmed by 0 bases and the J gene end by 3 bases; junction bases not matched to a gene: 3. CDR1 is SGHRS and CDR2 is YFSETQ in the germline V gene. This sequence originates from a man aged 45-65 years who received an inactivated influenza vaccine. V gene TRBV5-1 combines with J gene TRBJ1-5; 7 bases align to TRBD1. The material sequenced was PBMCs from blood, taken around 15 days before vaccination. The CDR3 protein is CASSLGGTDNQPQHF. CDR3 DNA: TGCGCCAGCAGCTTGGGGGGGACAGACAATCAGCCCCAGCATTTT.